These 14 T cell receptor beta chains originate from one sample sequenced in a study of vaccination effects on CD4 cells after COVID-19 (dated by TCRdb to 2021 to 2024). Their target antigens are unknown. Library method: the immunoSEQ multiplex PCR assay. Sourced from immuneACCESS, this table was stored by TCRdb with only in-frame sequences that have V and J called. A share of the clones is absent; for the studies checked, an unresolved V gene accounts for under half, and the remainder has no known explanation. For this sample there are tens of thousands of clones; under 85% appear just once. Jointly, the top ten make up approximately 16% of the sample. The ViraFEST assay stimulated PBMC with viral peptide pools and then used TCR sequencing to identify antigen-specific CD4+ T cell clonotypes by expansion. After more than nine days of culture, CD4+ T cells were isolated with the EasySep CD4+ T cell isolation kit. Participants received two doses of either the BNT162b2 or the mRNA-1273 mRNA SARS-CoV-2 vaccine.

Source: CD4+ T cells from PBMCs cultured with HCoV-OC43 spike peptides, taken after COVID-19 vaccination. What this sample's cell subset or site label stands for: HCoV-OC43 spike overlapping peptide pool stimulation. The receptor set was obtained from a human donor who received a COVID-19 vaccine.

This clone has just a few counts. The chain uses TRBV4-1 and TRBJ1-4; no clear D gene. The CDR3 is made up of 13 amino acids. V lost 1 base, J lost 7 bases, and 7 bases lay in between. The V gene's germline CDR1 is MGHRA and CDR2 YSYEKL. The CDR3 reads CASSQGRVEKLFF. The CDR3 DNA sequence: TGCGCCAGCAGCCAAGGGAGGGTTGAAAAACTGTTTTTT.

This clone was observed a handful of times. The chain carries TRBV7-9 and TRBJ1-1; D perhaps matches TRBD1 (6 bases). The CDR3 has 14 amino acids. V dropped 0 bases and J dropped 2 bases, with 7 bases sitting between them. The germline V gene encodes CDR1 SEHNR and CDR2 FQNEAQ (reference sequence). The CDR3 sequence: CASSLAGGNTEAFF. CDR3 sequence (DNA): TGTGCCAGCAGCTTAGCAGGGGGAAACACTGAAGCTTTCTTT.

The J gene is TRBJ1-5, the V gene TRBV3-1 (or the pseudogene TRBV3-2), with TRBD1 matching 7 bases. The CDR3 sequence is 16 residues long. Trimming removed 4 bases from V and 4 bases from J; junction bases left unmatched: 10. In germline, CDR1 is LGHDT, CDR2 YNNKEL (reference sequence). CDR3 protein: CASSPSGQRTNQPQHF. CDR3 nucleotides: TGTGCCAGCAGCCCTTCGGGACAGCGAACGAATCAGCCCCAGCATTTT.

V usage is TRBV6-4 and J usage is TRBJ1-3; no definite D call. The CDR3 sequence is 14 residues long. V lost 3 bases to trimming and J lost 0 bases, with 6 bases between them. CDR1 is MRHNA, CDR2 SNTAGT, per germline. The CDR3 protein is CASSESPSGNTIYF. In DNA form, the CDR3 reads TGTGCCAGCAGTGAATCTCCCTCTGGAAACACCATATATTTT.

V gene TRBV3-1 (or the pseudogene TRBV3-2) combines with J gene TRBJ1-1; D gene unclear. The CDR3 consists of 13 residues. V lost 1 base and J 6 bases, leaving 9 bases between the germline ends. Germline V CDR1 and CDR2: LGHDT, YNNKEL (reference sequence). CDR3 sequence (DNA): TGTGCCAGCAGCCAAGTCGCTGGGGCTGAAGCTTTCTTT. Its translation: CASSQVAGAEAFF.

V usage is TRBV27 and J usage is TRBJ2-3; 10 bases line up with TRBD2. Germline CDR1 and CDR2: MNHEY and SMNVEV (reference sequence). This CDR3 is 14 amino acids long. V shed 6 bases and J 6 bases; nucleotides not matched to a gene: 6. CDR3 DNA sequence: TGTGCCAGCAGACTAATGGGACTAGCGGATACGCAGTATTTT. Residues: CASRLMGLADTQYF.

V is TRBV3-1 (or the pseudogene TRBV3-2) and J is TRBJ1-1; no reliable D call. Trimming took off 2 bases at V and 4 bases at J, with 8 bases between the two ends. CDR1 and CDR2 (germline): LGHDT, YNNKEL (reference sequence). This CDR3 contains 13 residues. CDR3 DNA sequence: TGTGCCAGCAGCCAACCGGGCCCCACTGAAGCTTTCTTT. It codes for CASSQPGPTEAFF.

The gene calls are TRBV3-1 (or the pseudogene TRBV3-2) and TRBJ1-3; D remains unclear. This CDR3 is built from 16 residues. V dropped 1 base and J dropped 3 bases, with 13 bases sitting between them. CDR1 and CDR2 (germline): LGHDT, YNNKEL (reference sequence). The chain's CDR3 is CASSQVHLVDGNTIYF. DNA for the CDR3: TGTGCCAGCAGCCAAGTCCATCTGGTGGATGGAAACACCATATATTTT.

J is TRBJ1-5 and V is TRBV21-1; whether TRBD1, the table's D call, matches the DNA was not checked. TRBV21-1 is deemed a pseudogene. This CDR3 is 19 amino acids long. The CDR3 reads CASSIATRDRVRGNQPQHF. For the CDR3, the DNA is TGTGCCAGCAGCATCGCAACCCGGGACAGGGTCCGTGGCAATCAGCCCCAGCATTTT.

V gene TRBV7-2 combines with J gene TRBJ2-4; D may be TRBD1 (6 bases). CDR3 size: 16 residues. From germline, CDR1 is SGHTA and CDR2 FQGNSA. Trimming stripped 2 bases from V and 6 bases from J, with 17 bases between. CDR3 loop: CASSLRARQVGNIQYF. Here the CDR3 DNA reads TGTGCCAGCAGCTTACGGGCCCGACAGGTTGGAAACATTCAGTACTTC.

This clone has only a few counts. This chain joins TRBV18 and TRBJ2-1; 7 nucleotides align to TRBD1. Germline-derived CDR1 and CDR2 are KGHSH and LQKENI. V lost 1 base and J lost 0; bases outside the gene matches: 0. CDR3 length: 15 residues. The CDR3 DNA reads TGTGCCAGCTCACCACGGGACAGCTCCTACAATGAGCAGTTCTTC. Amino acids: CASSPRDSSYNEQFF.

This chain uses TRBV7-2 with TRBJ2-5, with a weak D call TRBD2 (7 bases). The CDR3 is 14 amino acids. Trimming removed 5 bases from V and 5 bases from J, with 15 bases in between. Germline V gene lookup returns CDR1 SGHTA and CDR2 FQGNSA. CDR3 DNA sequence: TGTGCCAGCAGCCTGGGGGGGCCCTGGGAGACCCAGTACTTC. Translated, it gives CASSLGGPWETQYF.

This chain connects TRBV5-1 to TRBJ2-5; 8 bases match TRBD1. This CDR3 spans 15 amino acids. Losses at the gene ends were 0 bases for V and 2 bases for J; bases not matched to a gene: 3. The V gene's germline CDR1 is SGHRS and CDR2 YFSETQ. The CDR3 nucleotides read TGCGCCAGCAGCTTGGGGGGACAGGTTCAAGAGACCCAGTACTTC. Translated: CASSLGGQVQETQYF.

The CDR3 protein is CASSLRGLAGGLRKGEQFF. CDR3 DNA: TGTGCCAGCAGCTTAAGGGGACTAGCGGGAGGGCTAAGGAAGGGTGAGCAGTTCTTC. V and J are TRBV7-8 and TRBJ2-1; the match to TRBD2 covers 16 bases. Germline V gene lookup returns CDR1 SGHVS and CDR2 FQNEAQ. Trimming cost V 2 bases and J 9 bases; bases outside gene matches: 13. The CDR3 length is 19 residues. Based on the CDR3 plus reference TRBV7-8 and TRBJ2-1, the full variable domain is GAGVSQSPRYKVAKRGQDVALRCDPISGHVSLFWYQQALGQGPEFLTYFQNEAQLDKSGLPSDRFFAERPEGSVSTLKIQRTQQEDSAVYLCASSLRGLAGGLRKGEQFFGPGTRLTVL.